The T cell receptor beta chain under discussion was sequenced for a study of blood T cell repertoires in COVID-19. Overall study: COVID-19 samples collected from the United States, Italy and Spain covered acute and convalescent phases.

The CDR3 is 14 amino acids. Trimming took off 1 base at V and 4 bases at J, with 10 bases between the two ends. The germline V gene encodes CDR1 SGHTA and CDR2 FQGTGA. In the source study's methods: Amplification of reference gene primers provided the estimated nucleated cell counts. TCRdb keeps only in-frame clones here, not all; method: immunoSEQ multiplex PCR. The V and J calls and clone size were taken over from that table, and D and trimming were inferred from the DNA. The sample lists around 170,000 clones; 88% were seen once. This receptor was obtained from a man in his sixties with acute or convalescent COVID-19. This chain joins TRBV7-3 and TRBJ1-2; D may be TRBD1 (6 bases). The specimen sequenced was peripheral blood. CDR3 sequence (DNA): TGTGCCAGCAGCTTAAGGGCAGGGGCCTATGGCTACACCTTC. Its protein product is CASSLRAGAYGYTF. Complete variable domain (other parts from reference TRBV7-3 and TRBJ1-2): GAGVSQTPSNKVTEKGKYVELRCDPISGHTALYWYRQSLGQGPEFLIYFQGTGAADDSGLPNDRFFAVRPEGSVSTLKIQRTERGDSAVYLCASSLRAGAYGYTFGSGTRLTVV.